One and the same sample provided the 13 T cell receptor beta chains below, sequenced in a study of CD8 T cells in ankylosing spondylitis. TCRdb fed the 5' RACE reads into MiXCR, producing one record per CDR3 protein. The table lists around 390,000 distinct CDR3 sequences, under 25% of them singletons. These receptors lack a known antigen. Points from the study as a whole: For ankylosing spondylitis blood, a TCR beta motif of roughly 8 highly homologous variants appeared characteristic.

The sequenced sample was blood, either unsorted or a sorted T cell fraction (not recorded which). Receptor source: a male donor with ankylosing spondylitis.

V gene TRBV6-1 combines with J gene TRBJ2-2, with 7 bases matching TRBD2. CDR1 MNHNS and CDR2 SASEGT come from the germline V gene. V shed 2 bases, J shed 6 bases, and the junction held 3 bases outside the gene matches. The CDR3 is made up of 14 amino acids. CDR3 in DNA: TGTGCCAGCAGTGAAACACGGGGGGCCGGGGAGCTGTTTTTT. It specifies CASSETRGAGELFF.

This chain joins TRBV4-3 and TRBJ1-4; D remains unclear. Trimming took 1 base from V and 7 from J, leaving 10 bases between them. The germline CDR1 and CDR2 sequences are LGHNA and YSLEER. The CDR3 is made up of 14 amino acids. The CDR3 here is CASSQGRLSEKLFF. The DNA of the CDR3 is TGCGCCAGCAGCCAAGGGCGGCTGAGTGAAAAACTGTTTTTT.

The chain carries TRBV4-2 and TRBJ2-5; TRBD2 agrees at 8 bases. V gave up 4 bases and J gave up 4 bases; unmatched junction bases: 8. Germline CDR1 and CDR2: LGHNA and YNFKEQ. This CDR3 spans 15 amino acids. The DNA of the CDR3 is TGTGCCAGCAGCCGTAGGTGGCTAGCGGGAGAGACCCAGTACTTC. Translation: CASSRRWLAGETQYF.

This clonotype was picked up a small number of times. CDR3 sequence reads: CASSFRELSTDTQYF. DNA for the CDR3: TGTGCCAGCAGTTTCAGGGAGTTGAGCACAGATACGCAGTATTTT. The rearrangement uses TRBV28 and TRBJ2-3, with D perhaps TRBD1 or TRBD2 (5 bases each). V was cut by 3 bases and J by 0 bases, with 10 bases left in between. The germline CDR1 and CDR2 sequences are MDHEN and SYDVKM. The CDR3 length is 15 residues. Drawing the rest from reference TRBV28 and TRBJ2-3, the complete variable domain is DVKVTQSSRYLVKRTGEKVFLECVQDMDHENMFWYRQDPGLGLRLIYFSYDVKMKEKGDIPEGYSVSREKKERFSLILESASTNQTSMYLCASSFRELSTDTQYFGPGTRLTVL.

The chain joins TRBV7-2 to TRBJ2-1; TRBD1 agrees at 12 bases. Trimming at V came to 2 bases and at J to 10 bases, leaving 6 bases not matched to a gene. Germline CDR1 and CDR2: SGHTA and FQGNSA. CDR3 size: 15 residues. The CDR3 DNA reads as TGTGCCAGCAGCTTAACCGGGACAGGGGGCGTCGAGCAGTTCTTC. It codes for CASSLTGTGGVEQFF.

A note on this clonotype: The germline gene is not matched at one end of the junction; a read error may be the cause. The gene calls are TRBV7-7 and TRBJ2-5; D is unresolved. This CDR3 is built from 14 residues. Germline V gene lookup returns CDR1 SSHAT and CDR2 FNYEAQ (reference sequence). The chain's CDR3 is CASSLDQPPQTQYF. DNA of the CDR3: TGTGCTAGCAGCCTCGACCAGCCCCCACAGACCCAGTACTTC.

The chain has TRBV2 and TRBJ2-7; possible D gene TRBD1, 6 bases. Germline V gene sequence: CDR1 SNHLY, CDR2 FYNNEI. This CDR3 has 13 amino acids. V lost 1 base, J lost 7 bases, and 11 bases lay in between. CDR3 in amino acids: CASSEVGAGEQYF. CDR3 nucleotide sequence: TGTGCCAGCAGTGAAGTGGGGGCGGGTGAGCAGTACTTC.

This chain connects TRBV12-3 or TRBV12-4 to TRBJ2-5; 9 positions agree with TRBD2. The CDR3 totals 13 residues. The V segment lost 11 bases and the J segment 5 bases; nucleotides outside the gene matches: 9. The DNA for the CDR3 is TGTGCCTCGAGACTAGCGGCTCGTGAGACCCAGTACTTC. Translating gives CASRLAARETQYF.

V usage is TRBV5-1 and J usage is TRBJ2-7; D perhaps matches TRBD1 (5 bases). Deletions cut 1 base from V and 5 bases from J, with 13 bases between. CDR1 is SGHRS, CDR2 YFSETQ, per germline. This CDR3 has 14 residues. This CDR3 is CASSLIGALDEQYF. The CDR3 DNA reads TGCGCCAGCAGCTTGATAGGGGCCCTTGACGAGCAGTACTTC.

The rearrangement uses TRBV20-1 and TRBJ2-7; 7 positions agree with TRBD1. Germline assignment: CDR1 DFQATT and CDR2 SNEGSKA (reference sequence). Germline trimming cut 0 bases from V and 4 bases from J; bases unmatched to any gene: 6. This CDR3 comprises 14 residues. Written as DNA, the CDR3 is TGCAGTGCTAGAGATGGGGGACAGTCGTACGAGCAGTACTTC. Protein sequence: CSARDGGQSYEQYF.

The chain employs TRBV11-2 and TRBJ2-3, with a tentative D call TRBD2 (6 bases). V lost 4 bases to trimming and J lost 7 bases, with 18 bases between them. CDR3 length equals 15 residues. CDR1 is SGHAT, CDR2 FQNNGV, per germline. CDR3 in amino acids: CASSSLAGTSNTQYF. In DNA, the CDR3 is TGTGCCAGCAGCTCTTTGGCGGGAACCTCTAATACGCAGTATTTT.

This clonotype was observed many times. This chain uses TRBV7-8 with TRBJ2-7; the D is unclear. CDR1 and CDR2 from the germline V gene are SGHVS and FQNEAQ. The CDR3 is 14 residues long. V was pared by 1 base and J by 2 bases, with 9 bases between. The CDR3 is CASSLVLIPYEQYF. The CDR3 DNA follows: TGTGCCAGCAGCTTAGTACTGATTCCCTACGAGCAGTACTTC.

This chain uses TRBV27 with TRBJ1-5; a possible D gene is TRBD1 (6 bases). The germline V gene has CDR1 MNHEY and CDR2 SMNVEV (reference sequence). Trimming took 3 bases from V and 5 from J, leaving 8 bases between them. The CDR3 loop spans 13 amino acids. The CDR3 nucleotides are TGTGCCAGCAGTTTCCAGGGGTATCAGCCCCAGCATTTT. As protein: CASSFQGYQPQHF.